Listed here are 10 T cell receptor beta chains from one sample, sequenced in a study of neoadjuvant anti-PD-1 for oral cavity cancer. Profiling relied on immunoSEQ multiplex PCR, and the TCRdb table lists in-frame clones only, not all of them. Among 60,000 to 80,000 clones listed, around 80% were seen once. This sample comprised PBMCs, obtained before nivolumab (anti-PD-1) treatment. The receptors were sampled from a person aged 40 to 85 with oral cavity squamous cell carcinoma.

This clone occurred a few times. The chain combines TRBV5-1 with TRBJ2-1; D might be TRBD2 (6 bases). The V and J ends lost 3 bases and 2 bases respectively, with 12 bases between them. The CDR3 is 15 amino acids. The germline CDR1 and CDR2 sequences are SGHRS and YFSETQ. The CDR3 bases are TGCGCCAGCAGCTCTGGAGGGAGAACCTACAATGAGCAGTTCTTC. Translated: CASSSGGRTYNEQFF.

About this clone: The junction departs from germline at one end; a sequencing error may be responsible. CDR3 DNA: TGTGCCAGCAGCCTCACGGCAGGGATACAAGAGTCCCAGTACTTC. Translated: CASSLTAGIQESQYF. This chain uses TRBV7-2 with TRBJ2-5, with D possibly being TRBD1 (5 bases). The CDR3 consists of 15 residues. Germline CDR1 reads SGHTA; CDR2 reads FQGNSA. Combining the CDR3 with reference TRBV7-2 and TRBJ2-5 gives the whole variable domain GAGVSQSPSNKVTEKGKDVELRCDPISGHTALYWYRQSLGQGLEFLIYFQGNSAPDKSGLPSDRFSAERTGGSVSTLTIQRTQQEDSAVYLCASSLTAGIQESQYFGPGTRLLVL.

The chain employs TRBV19 and TRBJ2-2, with TRBD1 matching 8 bases. Looked up from germline, CDR1 is LNHDA and CDR2 is SQIVND (reference sequence). V gave up 8 bases and J gave up 6 bases; unmatched junction bases: 2. The CDR3 covers 12 residues. In DNA, the CDR3 is TGTGCCAGTCTACAGGGGGCCGGGGAGCTGTTTTTT. Protein product: CASLQGAGELFF.

The chain employs TRBV5-1 and TRBJ2-2, with 7 bases identical to TRBD2. The V and J ends lost 0 bases and 2 bases, in that order; junction bases with no gene match: 10. CDR3 length equals 18 residues. Germline loops: CDR1 SGHRS, CDR2 YFSETQ. The CDR3: CASSLAEGGSFNTGELFF. As DNA, the CDR3 is TGCGCCAGCAGCTTGGCCGAGGGAGGGAGCTTCAACACCGGGGAGCTGTTTTTT. Full variable domain (outside the CDR3, taken from reference TRBV5-1 and TRBJ2-2): KAGVTQTPRYLIKTRGQQVTLSCSPISGHRSVSWYQQTPGQGLQFLFEYFSETQRNKGNFPGRFSGRQFSNSRSEMNVSTLELGDSALYLCASSLAEGGSFNTGELFFGEGSRLTVL.

The gene calls are TRBV10-1 and TRBJ1-3; TRBD1 might be the D (6 bases). CDR3 length: 16 amino acids. Germline CDR1 WNHNN, CDR2 SYGVQD (reference sequence). Trimming shortened V by 8 bases and J by 4 bases, and 21 bases separated the two germline ends. CDR3 loop: CASATGPLRSGNTIYF. DNA of the CDR3: TGCGCCAGCGCCACAGGGCCCCTGAGGTCCGGAAACACCATATATTTT.

V is TRBV6-4 and J is TRBJ1-1, with a weak D call TRBD1 (5 bases). The V gene's germline CDR1 is MRHNA and CDR2 SNTAGT. The CDR3 covers 13 residues. V was shortened by 3 bases and J by 4 bases, with 9 bases between the two germline ends. The CDR3 is CASSELGGTEAFF. The CDR3 nucleotides are TGTGCCAGCAGTGAACTCGGGGGCACTGAAGCTTTCTTT.

The chain uses TRBV9 and TRBJ2-7, with 7 positions matching TRBD1. The CDR3 runs to 14 residues. Trimming at V came to 0 bases and at J to 5 bases, leaving 5 bases not matched to a gene. The germline gives CDR1 SGDLS, CDR2 YYNGEE. The CDR3 protein is CASSVGAGQDEQYF. CDR3 DNA: TGTGCCAGCAGCGTAGGGGCAGGACAGGACGAGCAGTACTTC.

The rearrangement links TRBV5-8 to TRBJ1-2, with 8 bases lining up with TRBD1. The CDR3 spans 14 residues. The ends lost 3 bases at V and 6 bases at J; junction bases unmatched: 7. Germline lookup yields CDR1 SGHTS and CDR2 YDEGEE. CDR3 sequence: CASSYRTGPHGYTF. In DNA form, the CDR3 reads TGTGCCAGCAGCTACCGGACAGGGCCCCATGGCTACACCTTC.

CDR3 residues: CASKKGWMNTEAFF. The CDR3, as DNA: TGTGCCAGCAAGAAGGGATGGATGAACACTGAAGCTTTCTTT. This chain links TRBV6-6 with TRBJ1-1; D not certain. This CDR3 is built from 14 residues. CDR1 and CDR2 from the germline V gene are MNHNY and SVGAGI (reference sequence). The V gene lost 7 bases and the J gene lost 0 bases, with 12 bases spanning the gap.

The chain employs TRBV11-2 and TRBJ2-3; D remains unclear. CDR1 is SGHAT and CDR2 is FQNNGV in the germline V gene. This CDR3 is built from 15 residues. The V gene lost 1 base and the J gene lost 2 bases, with 10 bases spanning the gap. The CDR3 DNA reads TGTGCCAGCAGCTTAGGACACACACTCACAGATACGCAGTATTTT. It specifies CASSLGHTLTDTQYF.